This T cell receptor beta chain was captured in a study of shared clonotypes between healthy human individuals. In its sample, this clone was seen a few times. CDR3 length: 14 amino acids. From germline, CDR1 is SGDLS and CDR2 YYNGEE. The J segment lost 5 bases and the V segment lost 1 base, leaving 0 bases of the junction unmatched. Assay used: immunoSEQ multiplex PCR; TCRdb lists only in-frame clones, some missing. Among a few million clones, approximately 94% were seen once, and the ten largest hold about 0.13%. V gene TRBV9 combines with J gene TRBJ1-6, with 7 nucleotides matching TRBD1. The sample consisted of naive CD4+ T cells sorted from blood. Subset meaning: CD45RA+ positively selected. The sequence was collected from a young man in good health. The DNA of the CDR3 is TGTGCCAGCAGCGTACAGGGGGATAATTCACCCCTCCACTTT. Translated, it gives CASSVQGDNSPLHF.